This TCR beta chain came from a study of cytomegalovirus exposure and HLA in healthy donors. General observations from the study: For most TCR beta V segments, an earlier analysis put the productive rate at about 87% or about 30% of the time.

PCR was performed using 60 Vbeta and 13 Jbeta primers. Libraries were prepared by immunoSEQ multiplex PCR; TCRdb keeps only in-frame clonotypes and omits some of them. The table lists roughly 200,000 clones, roughly 85% of them singletons. This clone was counted a few times. The antigen remains undetermined. Sequencing used PBMCs. This clonotype was sampled from a woman in her fifties or sixties in good health and CMV-seronegative.

The CDR3 DNA reads as TGTGCCAGCAGTTTACGGAACAGGGACACCTCTTCTGGGGCCAACGTCCTGACTTTC. It encodes CASSLRNRDTSSGANVLTF. The chain recombines TRBV28 with TRBJ2-6, with a tentative D call TRBD1 (6 bases). In germline, CDR1 is MDHEN, CDR2 SYDVKM. The V and J ends lost 2 bases and 1 base respectively, with 18 bases between them. The CDR3 consists of 19 residues. The variable domain in full, completed from reference TRBV28 and TRBJ2-6, reads DVKVTQSSRYLVKRTGEKVFLECVQDMDHENMFWYRQDPGLGLRLIYFSYDVKMKEKGDIPEGYSVSREKKERFSLILESASTNQTSMYLCASSLRNRDTSSGANVLTFGAGSRLTVL.